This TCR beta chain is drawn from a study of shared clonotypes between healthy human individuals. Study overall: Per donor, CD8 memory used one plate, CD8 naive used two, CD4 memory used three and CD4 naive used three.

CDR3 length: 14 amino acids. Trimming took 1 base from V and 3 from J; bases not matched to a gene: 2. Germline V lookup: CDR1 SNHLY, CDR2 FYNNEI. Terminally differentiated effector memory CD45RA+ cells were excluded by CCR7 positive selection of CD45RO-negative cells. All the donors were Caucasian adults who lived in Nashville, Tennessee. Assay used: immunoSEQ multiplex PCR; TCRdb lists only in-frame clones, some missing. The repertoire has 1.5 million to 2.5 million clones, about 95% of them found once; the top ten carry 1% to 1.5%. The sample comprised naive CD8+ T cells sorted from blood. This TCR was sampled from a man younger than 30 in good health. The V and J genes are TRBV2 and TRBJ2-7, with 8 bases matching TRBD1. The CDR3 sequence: CASSEGTGNYEQYF. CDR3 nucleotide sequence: TGTGCCAGCAGTGAAGGGACAGGGAACTACGAGCAGTACTTC.